This TCR beta chain was sequenced in a study of cytomegalovirus exposure and HLA in healthy donors. For this clone: Its specificity is unknown.

Germline values: CDR1 SGHNT, CDR2 YENEEA. Deletions cut 3 bases from V and 6 bases from J, with 9 bases between. The CDR3 runs to 13 residues. PCR involved 60 Vbeta and 13 Jbeta primers. The table came from immunoSEQ multiplex PCR; TCRdb's copy has only in-frame clones and leaves some out. The table includes around 120,000 clones, less than 85% detected once. Whole-study findings and limits: More clonal expansion characterized HLA-associated TCR beta chains than equally common others in a later analysis. In a later analysis, DRB1 alleles had the most associated TCRs; HLA-C alleles the fewest.

The sample taken for sequencing was PBMCs. The chain couples TRBV11-3 to TRBJ2-1, with a possible D match to TRBD1 (5 bases). The sequence came from a young man in good health and CMV-seronegative. The chain's CDR3 is CASSLDNFNEQFF. As DNA, the CDR3 is TGTGCCAGCAGCTTGGACAATTTCAATGAGCAGTTCTTC.